This entry is about one T cell receptor (beta chain). Its cognate antigen is unknown. In the same sample, other DNA sequences code for this CDR3. Repertoires were generated with immunoSEQ multiplex PCR, while TCRdb's copy carries only in-frame clones and drops some. The data contain hundreds of thousands of clones, 95% to 97% of them seen just once; the ten biggest clones take up 0.06%. The source of the sample is a study of shared clonotypes between healthy human individuals. At the level of the study: Each donor's CD8 memory used one plate, CD8 naive two, each CD4 subset three.

General study points: It was only blood that was sampled, and tissue repertoires likely differ.

The CDR3 sequence is 13 residues long. The V gene lost 5 bases and the J gene lost 3 bases, with 11 bases spanning the gap. Germline CDR1 and CDR2: MDHEN and SYDVKM. This TCR derives from a woman in her twenties or thirties in good health. The V gene is TRBV28, the J gene TRBJ2-7; possibly TRBD2 for D (7 bases). The specimen was naive CD4+ T cells sorted from blood. As for subset: CD45RA+ positively selected. The DNA for the CDR3 is TGTGCCAGCAGTACGGGGGGCGGCTACGAGCAGTACTTC. Residues: CASSTGGGYEQYF. Using reference TRBV28 and TRBJ2-7 for the parts outside the CDR3, the full variable domain is DVKVTQSSRYLVKRTGEKVFLECVQDMDHENMFWYRQDPGLGLRLIYFSYDVKMKEKGDIPEGYSVSREKKERFSLILESASTNQTSMYLCASSTGGGYEQYFGPGTRLTVT.